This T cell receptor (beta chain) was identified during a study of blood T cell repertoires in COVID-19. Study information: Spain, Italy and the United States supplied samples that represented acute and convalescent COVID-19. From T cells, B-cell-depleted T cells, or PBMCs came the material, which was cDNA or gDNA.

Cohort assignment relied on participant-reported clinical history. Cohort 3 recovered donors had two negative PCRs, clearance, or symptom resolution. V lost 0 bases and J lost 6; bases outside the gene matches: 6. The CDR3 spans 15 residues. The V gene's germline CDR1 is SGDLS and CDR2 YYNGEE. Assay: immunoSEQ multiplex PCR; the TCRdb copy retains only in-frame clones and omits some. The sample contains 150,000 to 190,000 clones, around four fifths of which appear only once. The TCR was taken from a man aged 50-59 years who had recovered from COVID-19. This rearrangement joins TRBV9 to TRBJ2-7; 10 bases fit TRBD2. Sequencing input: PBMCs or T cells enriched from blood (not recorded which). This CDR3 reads CASSVEASGGFEQYF. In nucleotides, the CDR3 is TGTGCCAGCAGCGTAGAGGCTAGCGGGGGATTCGAGCAGTACTTC.